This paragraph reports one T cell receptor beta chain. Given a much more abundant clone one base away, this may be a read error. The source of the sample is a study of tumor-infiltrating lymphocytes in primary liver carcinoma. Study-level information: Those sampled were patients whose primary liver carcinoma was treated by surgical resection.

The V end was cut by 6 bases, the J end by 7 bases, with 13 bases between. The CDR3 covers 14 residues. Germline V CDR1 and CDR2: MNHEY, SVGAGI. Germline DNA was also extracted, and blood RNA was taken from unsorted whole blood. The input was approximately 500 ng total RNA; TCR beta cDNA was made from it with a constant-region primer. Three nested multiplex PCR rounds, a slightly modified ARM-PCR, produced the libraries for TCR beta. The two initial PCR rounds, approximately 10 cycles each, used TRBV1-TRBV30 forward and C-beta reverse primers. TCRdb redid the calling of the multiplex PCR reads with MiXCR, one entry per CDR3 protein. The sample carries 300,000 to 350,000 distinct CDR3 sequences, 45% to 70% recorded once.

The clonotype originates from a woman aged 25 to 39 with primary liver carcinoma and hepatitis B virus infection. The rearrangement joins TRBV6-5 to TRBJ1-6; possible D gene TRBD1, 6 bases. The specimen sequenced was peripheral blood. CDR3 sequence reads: CASRSRDKNSPLHF. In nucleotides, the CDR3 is TGTGCCAGCAGGTCCCGGGACAAAAATTCACCCCTCCACTTT.